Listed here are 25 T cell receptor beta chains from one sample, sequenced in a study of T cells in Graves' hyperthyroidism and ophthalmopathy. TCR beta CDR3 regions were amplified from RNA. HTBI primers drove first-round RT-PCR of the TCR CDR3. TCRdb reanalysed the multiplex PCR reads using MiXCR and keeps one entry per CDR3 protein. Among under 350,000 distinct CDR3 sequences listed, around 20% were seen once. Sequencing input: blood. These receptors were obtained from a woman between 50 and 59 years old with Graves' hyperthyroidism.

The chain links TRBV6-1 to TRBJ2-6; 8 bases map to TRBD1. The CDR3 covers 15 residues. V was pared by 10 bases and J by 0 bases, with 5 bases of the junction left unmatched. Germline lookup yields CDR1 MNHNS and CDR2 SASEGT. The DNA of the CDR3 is TGTGCCATCAGGGGGCTCCGCTCTGGGGCCAACGTCCTGACTTTC. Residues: CAIRGLRSGANVLTF.

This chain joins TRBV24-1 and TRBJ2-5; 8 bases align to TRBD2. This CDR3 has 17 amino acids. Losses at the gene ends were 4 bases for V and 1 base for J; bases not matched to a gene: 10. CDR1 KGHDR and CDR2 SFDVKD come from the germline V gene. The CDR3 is CATSEDGGGRPQETQYF. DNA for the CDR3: TGTGCCACCAGTGAGGATGGGGGCGGGAGGCCCCAAGAGACCCAGTACTTC.

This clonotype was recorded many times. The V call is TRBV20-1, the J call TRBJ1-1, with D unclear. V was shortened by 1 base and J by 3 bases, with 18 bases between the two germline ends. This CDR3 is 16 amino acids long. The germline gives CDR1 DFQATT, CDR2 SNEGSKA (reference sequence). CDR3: CSARVPSWGRDTEAFF. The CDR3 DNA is TGCAGTGCTAGAGTGCCCTCTTGGGGAAGGGACACTGAAGCTTTCTTT.

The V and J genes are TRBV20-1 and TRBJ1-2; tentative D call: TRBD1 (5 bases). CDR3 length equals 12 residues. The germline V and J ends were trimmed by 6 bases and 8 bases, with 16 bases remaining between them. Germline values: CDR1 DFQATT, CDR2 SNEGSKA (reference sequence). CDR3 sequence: CSAREGPGGYTF. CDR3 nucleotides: TGCAGTGCGAGGGAGGGACCGGGAGGCTACACCTTC.

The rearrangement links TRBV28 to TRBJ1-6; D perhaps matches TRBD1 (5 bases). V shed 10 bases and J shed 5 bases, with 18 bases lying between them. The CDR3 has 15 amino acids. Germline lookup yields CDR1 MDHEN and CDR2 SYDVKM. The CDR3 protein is CATTRAGLNNSPLHF. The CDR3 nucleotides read TGTGCCACCACCCGAGCAGGGCTTAATAATTCACCCCTCCACTTT.

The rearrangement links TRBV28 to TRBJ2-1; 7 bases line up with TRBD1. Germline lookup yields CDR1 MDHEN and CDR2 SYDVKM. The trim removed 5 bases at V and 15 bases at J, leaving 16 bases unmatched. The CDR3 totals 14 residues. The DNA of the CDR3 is TGTGCCAGCAGTGCACACAGGGGCTCCTCACGGGGGTTCTTC. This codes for CASSAHRGSSRGFF.

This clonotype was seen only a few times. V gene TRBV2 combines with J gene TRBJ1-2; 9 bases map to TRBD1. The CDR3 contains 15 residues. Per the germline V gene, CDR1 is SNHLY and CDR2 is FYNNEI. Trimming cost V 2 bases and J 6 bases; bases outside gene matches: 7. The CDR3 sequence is CASSEWSTGGDGYTF. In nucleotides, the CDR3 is TGTGCCAGCAGTGAATGGTCGACAGGGGGGGATGGCTACACCTTC.

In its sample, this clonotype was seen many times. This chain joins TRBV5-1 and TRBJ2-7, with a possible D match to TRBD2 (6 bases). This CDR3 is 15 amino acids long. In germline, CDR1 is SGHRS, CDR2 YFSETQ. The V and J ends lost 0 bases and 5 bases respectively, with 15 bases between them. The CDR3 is CASSLAVGGLDEQYF. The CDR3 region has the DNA TGCGCCAGCAGCTTGGCCGTCGGGGGTCTGGACGAGCAGTACTTC.

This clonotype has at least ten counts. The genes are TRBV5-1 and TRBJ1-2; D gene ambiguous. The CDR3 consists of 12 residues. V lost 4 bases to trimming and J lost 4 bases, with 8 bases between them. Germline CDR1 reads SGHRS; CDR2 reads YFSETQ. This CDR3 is CASSQDVYGYTF. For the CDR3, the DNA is TGCGCCAGCAGCCAGGATGTCTATGGCTACACCTTC. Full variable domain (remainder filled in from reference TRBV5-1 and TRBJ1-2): KAGVTQTPRYLIKTRGQQVTLSCSPISGHRSVSWYQQTPGQGLQFLFEYFSETQRNKGNFPGRFSGRQFSNSRSEMNVSTLELGDSALYLCASSQDVYGYTFGSGTRLTVV.

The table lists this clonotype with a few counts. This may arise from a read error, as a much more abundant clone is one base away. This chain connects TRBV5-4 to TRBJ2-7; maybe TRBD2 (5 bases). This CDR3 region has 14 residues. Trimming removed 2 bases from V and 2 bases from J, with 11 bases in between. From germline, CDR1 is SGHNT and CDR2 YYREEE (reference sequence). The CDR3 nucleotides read TGTGCCAGCAGCTTATCCGGGAAAACCTACGAGCAGTACTTC. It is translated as CASSLSGKTYEQYF.

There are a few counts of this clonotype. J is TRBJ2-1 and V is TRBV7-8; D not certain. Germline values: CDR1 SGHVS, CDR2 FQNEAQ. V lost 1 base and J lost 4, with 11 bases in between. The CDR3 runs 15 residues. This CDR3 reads CASSLVHLGYNEQFF. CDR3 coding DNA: TGTGCCAGCAGCTTAGTCCACCTAGGGTACAATGAGCAGTTCTTC.

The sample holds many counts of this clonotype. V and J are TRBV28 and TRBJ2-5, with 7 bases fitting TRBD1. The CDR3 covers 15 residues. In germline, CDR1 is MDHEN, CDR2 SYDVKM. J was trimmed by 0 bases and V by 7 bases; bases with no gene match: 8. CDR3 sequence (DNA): TGTGCCAGCACTCCGTTAGGGGGCTACCAAGAGACCCAGTACTTC. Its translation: CASTPLGGYQETQYF.

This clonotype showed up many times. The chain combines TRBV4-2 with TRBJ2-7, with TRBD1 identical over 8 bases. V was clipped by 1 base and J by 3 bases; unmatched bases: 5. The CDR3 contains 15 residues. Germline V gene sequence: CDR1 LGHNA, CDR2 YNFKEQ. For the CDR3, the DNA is TGTGCCAGCAGCCAAGCCGGACAGGGAAACTACGAGCAGTACTTC. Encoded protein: CASSQAGQGNYEQYF.

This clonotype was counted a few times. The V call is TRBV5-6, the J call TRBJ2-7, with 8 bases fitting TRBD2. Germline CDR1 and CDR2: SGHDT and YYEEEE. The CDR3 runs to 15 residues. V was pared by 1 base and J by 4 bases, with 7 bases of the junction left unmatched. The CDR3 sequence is CASSLTREGRYEQYF. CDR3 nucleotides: TGTGCCAGCAGCTTGACCCGGGAGGGCCGATACGAGCAGTACTTC.

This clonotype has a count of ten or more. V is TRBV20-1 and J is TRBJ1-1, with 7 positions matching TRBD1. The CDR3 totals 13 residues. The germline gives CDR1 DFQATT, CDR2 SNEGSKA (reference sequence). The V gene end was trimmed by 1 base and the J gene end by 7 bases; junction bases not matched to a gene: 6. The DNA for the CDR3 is TGCAGTGCTAGAGGAGACAGGGCCCGTGAAGCTTTCTTT. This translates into CSARGDRAREAFF.

CDR3 residues: CASSFRDRSTEAFF. As DNA, the CDR3 is TGCGCCAGCAGCTTCCGAGACAGGAGCACTGAAGCTTTCTTT. J is TRBJ1-1 and V is TRBV5-1, with D perhaps matching TRBD1 (6 bases). Trimming took 2 bases from V and 4 from J, leaving 12 bases between them. The CDR3 is 14 amino acids. Germline loops: CDR1 SGHRS, CDR2 YFSETQ.

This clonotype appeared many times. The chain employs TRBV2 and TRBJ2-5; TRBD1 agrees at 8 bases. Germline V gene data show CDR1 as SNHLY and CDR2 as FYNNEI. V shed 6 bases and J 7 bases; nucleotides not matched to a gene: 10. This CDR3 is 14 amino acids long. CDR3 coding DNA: TGTGCCAGCAGAGGGGCAGGGGGCGTCGGGACCCAGTACTTC. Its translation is CASRGAGGVGTQYF. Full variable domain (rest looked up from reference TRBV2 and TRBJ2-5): EPEVTQTPSHQVTQMGQEVILRCVPISNHLYFYWYRQILGQKVEFLVSFYNNEISEKSEIFDDQFSVERPDGSNFTLKIRSTKLEDSAMYFCASRGAGGVGTQYFGPGTRLLVL.

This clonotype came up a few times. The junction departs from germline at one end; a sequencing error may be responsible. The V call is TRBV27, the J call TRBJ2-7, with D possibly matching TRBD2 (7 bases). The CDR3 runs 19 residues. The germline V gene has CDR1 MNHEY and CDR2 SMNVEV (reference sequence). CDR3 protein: CASSLRFPQWRAGAYGQYF. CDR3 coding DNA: TGTGCCAGCAGTTTACGTTTCCCCCAGTGGAGGGCGGGGGCGTACGGGCAGTACTTC.

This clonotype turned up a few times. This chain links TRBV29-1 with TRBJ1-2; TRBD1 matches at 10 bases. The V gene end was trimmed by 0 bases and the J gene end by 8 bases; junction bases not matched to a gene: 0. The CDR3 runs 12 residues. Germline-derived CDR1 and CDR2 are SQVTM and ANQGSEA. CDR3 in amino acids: CSVEETGGGYTF. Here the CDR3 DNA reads TGCAGCGTTGAAGAGACAGGGGGCGGCTACACCTTC.

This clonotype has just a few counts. CDR3 amino acids: CASSPMDRDSGNTIYF. CDR3 DNA sequence: TGTGCCAGCTCACCTATGGACAGGGACTCTGGAAACACCATATATTTT. The chain carries TRBV18 and TRBJ1-3; 8 bases agree with TRBD1. Germline V gene data show CDR1 as KGHSH and CDR2 as LQKENI. The junction had 4 bases not matched to a gene; V was cut back by 3 bases and J by 0 bases. The CDR3 has 16 residues.

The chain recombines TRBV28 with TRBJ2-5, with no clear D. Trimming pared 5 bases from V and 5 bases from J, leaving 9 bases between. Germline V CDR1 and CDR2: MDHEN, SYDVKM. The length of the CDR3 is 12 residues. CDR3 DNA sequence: TGTGCCAGCAGTGAGGTCGGGGAGACCCAGTACTTC. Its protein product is CASSEVGETQYF.

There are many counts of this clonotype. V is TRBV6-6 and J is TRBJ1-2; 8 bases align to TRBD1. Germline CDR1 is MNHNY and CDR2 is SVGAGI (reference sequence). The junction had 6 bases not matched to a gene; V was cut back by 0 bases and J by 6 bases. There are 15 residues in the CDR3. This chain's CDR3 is CASSYSGQVVDGYTF. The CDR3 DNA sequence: TGTGCCAGCAGTTACTCGGGACAGGTCGTAGATGGCTACACCTTC.

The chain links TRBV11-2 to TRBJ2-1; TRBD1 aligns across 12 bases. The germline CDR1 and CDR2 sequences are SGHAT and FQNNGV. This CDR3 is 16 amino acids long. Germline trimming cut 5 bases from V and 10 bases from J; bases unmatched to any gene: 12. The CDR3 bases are TGTGCCAGCAGCCAACGACCGGGACAGGGGGCGCGGGAGCAGTTCTTC. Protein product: CASSQRPGQGAREQFF.

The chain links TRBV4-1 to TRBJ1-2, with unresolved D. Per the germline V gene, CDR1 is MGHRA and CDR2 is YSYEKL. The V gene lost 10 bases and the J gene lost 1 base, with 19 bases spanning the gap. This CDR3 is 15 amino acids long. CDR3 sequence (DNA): TGCGCCACCGAGGAGGTACCTACTCGTAACTATGGCTACACCTTC. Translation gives CATEEVPTRNYGYTF.

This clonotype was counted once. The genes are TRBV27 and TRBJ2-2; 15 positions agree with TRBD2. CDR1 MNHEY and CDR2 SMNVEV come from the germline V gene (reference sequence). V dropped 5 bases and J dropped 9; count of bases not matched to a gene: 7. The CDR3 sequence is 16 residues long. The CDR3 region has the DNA TGTGCCAGCAGTGGACTAGCGGGAGGGCCGATCCGGGAGCTGTTTTTT. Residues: CASSGLAGGPIRELFF.